This T cell receptor beta chain was documented in a study of early T cells in non-severe SARS-CoV-2 infection. The V end lost 2 bases, the J end lost 7 bases, and 16 bases lay between the germline ends. The CDR3 runs to 16 residues. Looked up from germline, CDR1 is SGHDT and CDR2 is YYEEEE. As to this clonotype: It is likely a read error, because the conserved phenylalanine at the end of the CDR3 is missing.

From the 5' RACE reads, TCRdb called clonotypes with MiXCR, one entry per CDR3 protein. The sample consists of roughly 100,000 distinct CDR3 sequences, around 13% of them appearing once. The sequence was collected from an adult who was a healthcare worker with PCR-confirmed SARS-CoV-2 infection or an uninfected control (not recorded which). Sequencing was done on a sample of whole blood. The chain is built from TRBV5-6 and TRBJ1-6, with D unclear. CDR3 protein: CASSFGPPGRNSPLHL. For the CDR3, the DNA is TGTGCCAGCAGCTTCGGGCCCCCCGGAAGGAATTCACCCCTCCACCTT.